The present entry profiles one T cell receptor beta chain with its context. Its specificity is unknown. A multiplex PCR was run with 60 Vbeta primers and 13 Jbeta primers. TCRdb keeps only in-frame clones here, not all; method: immunoSEQ multiplex PCR. The sample includes nearly 200,000 clones, 87% of them seen just once. The data are from a study of cytomegalovirus exposure and HLA in healthy donors. General study results and limits: The authors later linked a missense DCLRE1C variant to TCR beta V- and J-gene trimming. Later analysis revealed greater clonal expansion in HLA-associated TCR beta chains than in equally common others. Available immune exposure information covered CMV serostatus only.

The donors (healthy individuals) were bone marrow donors. Germline values: CDR1 SGHTA, CDR2 FQGNSA. The CDR3 is 14 amino acids. V trimming: 5 bases; J trimming: 8 bases; junction bases outside the gene matches: 7. This chain connects TRBV7-2 to TRBJ1-4; 8 positions match TRBD1. The sequence was collected from a man aged 30 to 39 in good health and CMV-seronegative. The specimen sequenced was PBMCs. This chain's CDR3 is CASSAHRGDEKLFF. The CDR3 coding sequence is TGTGCCAGCAGCGCCCACAGGGGGGACGAAAAACTGTTTTTT.